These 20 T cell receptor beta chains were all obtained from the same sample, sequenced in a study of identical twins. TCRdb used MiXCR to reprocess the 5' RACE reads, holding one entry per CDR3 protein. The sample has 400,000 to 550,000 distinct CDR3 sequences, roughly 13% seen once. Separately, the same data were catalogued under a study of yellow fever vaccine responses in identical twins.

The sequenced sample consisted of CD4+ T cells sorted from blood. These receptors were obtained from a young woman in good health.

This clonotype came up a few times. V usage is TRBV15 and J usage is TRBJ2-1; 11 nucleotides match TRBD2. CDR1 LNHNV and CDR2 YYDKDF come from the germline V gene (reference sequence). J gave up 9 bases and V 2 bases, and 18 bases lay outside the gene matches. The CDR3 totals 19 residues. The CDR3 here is CATSRSLAGGRNSFGEQFF. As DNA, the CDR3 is TGTGCCACCAGCAGATCCTTAGCGGGAGGGCGTAATTCCTTTGGTGAGCAGTTCTTC.

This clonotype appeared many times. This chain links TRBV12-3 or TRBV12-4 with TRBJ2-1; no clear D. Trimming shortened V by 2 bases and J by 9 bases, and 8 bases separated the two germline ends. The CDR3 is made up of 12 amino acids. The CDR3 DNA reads TGTGCCAGCAGTTTATACTCTCCTGAGCAGTTCTTC. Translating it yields CASSLYSPEQFF.

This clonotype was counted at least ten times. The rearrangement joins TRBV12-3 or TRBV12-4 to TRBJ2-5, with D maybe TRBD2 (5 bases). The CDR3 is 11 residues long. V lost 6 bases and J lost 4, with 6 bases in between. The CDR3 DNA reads TGTGCCAGCAGACTAGGAGAGACCCAGTACTTC. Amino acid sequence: CASRLGETQYF.

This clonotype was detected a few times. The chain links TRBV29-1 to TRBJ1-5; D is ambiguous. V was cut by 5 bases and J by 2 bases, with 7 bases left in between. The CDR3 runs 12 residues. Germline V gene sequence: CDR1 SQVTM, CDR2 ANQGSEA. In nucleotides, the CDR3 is TGCAGCGTTATAACCGGCAATCAGCCCCAGCATTTT. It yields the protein CSVITGNQPQHF. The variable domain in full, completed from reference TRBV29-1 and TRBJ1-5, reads SAVISQKPSRDICQRGTSLTIQCQVDSQVTMMFWYRQQPGQSLTLIATANQGSEATYESGFVIDKFPISRPNLTFSTLTVSNMSPEDSSIYLCSVITGNQPQHFGDGTRLSIL.

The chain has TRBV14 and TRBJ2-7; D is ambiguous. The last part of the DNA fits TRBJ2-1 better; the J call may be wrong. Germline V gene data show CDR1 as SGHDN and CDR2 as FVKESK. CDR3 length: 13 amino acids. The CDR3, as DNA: TGTGCCAGCAGCCTCAAGACGTCCTCCGAGCAGTTCTTC. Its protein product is CASSLKTSSEQFF.

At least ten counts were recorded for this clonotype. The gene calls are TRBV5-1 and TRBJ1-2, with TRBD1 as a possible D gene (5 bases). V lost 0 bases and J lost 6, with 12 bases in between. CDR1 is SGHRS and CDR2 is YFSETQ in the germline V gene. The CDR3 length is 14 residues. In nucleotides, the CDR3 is TGCGCCAGCAGCTTGGCCTCAGGGTACGATGGCTACACCTTC. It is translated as CASSLASGYDGYTF.

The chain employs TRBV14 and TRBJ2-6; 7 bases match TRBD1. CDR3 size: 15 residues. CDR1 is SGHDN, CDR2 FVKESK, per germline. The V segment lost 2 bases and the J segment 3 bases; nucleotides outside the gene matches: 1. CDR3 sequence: CASSQRQGGANVLTF. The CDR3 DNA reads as TGTGCCAGCAGCCAACGACAGGGTGGGGCCAACGTCCTGACTTTC.

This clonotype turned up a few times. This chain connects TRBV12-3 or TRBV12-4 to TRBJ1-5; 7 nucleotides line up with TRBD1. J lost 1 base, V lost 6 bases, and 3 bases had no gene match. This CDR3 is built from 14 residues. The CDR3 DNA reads TGTGCCAGCAGATTGGGACAGAGCAATCAGCCCCAGCATTTT. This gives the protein CASRLGQSNQPQHF.

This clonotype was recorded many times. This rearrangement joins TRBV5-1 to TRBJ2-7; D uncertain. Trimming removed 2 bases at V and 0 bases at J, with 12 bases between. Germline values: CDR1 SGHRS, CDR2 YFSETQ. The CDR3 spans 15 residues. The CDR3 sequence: CASSFPGEHSYEQYF. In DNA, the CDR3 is TGCGCCAGCAGCTTTCCAGGAGAGCACTCCTACGAGCAGTACTTC.

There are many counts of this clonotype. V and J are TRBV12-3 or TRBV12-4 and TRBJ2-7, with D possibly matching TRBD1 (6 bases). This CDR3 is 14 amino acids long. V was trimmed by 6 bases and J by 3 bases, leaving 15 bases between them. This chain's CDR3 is CASRPLTGFYEQYF. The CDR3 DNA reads TGTGCCAGCAGACCCCTTACAGGGTTCTACGAGCAGTACTTC.

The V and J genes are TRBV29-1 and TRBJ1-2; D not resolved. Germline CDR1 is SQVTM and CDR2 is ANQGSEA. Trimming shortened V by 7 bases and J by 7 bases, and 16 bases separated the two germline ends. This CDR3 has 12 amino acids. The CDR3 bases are TGCAGCGCCCCGCGATCGGGTAGTGGCTACACCTTC. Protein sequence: CSAPRSGSGYTF. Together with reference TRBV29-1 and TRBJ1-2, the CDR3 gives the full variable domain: SAVISQKPSRDICQRGTSLTIQCQVDSQVTMMFWYRQQPGQSLTLIATANQGSEATYESGFVIDKFPISRPNLTFSTLTVSNMSPEDSSIYLCSAPRSGSGYTFGSGTRLTVV.

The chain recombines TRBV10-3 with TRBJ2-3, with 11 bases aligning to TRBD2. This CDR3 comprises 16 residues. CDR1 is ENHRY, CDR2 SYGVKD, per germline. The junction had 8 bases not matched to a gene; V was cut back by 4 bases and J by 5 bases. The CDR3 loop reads CAISGIAGGQIDTQYF. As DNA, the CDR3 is TGTGCCATCAGTGGAATAGCGGGAGGGCAGATAGATACGCAGTATTTT.

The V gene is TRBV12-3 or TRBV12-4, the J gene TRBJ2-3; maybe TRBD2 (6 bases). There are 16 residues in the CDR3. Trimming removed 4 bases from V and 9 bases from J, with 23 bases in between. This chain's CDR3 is CASSSPGPGGLGTQYF. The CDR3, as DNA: TGTGCCAGCAGTTCACCCGGGCCCGGGGGATTGGGCACGCAGTATTTT.

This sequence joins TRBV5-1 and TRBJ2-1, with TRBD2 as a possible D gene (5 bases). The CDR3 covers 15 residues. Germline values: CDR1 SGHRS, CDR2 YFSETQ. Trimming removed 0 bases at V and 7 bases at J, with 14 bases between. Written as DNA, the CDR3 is TGCGCCAGCAGCTTGGGTCCAAGTCGAGGGAATGAGCAGTTCTTC. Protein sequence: CASSLGPSRGNEQFF.

The CDR3 sequence: CASSPDRVHEQYF. CDR3 coding DNA: TGTGCCAGCAGCCCTGACAGGGTCCACGAGCAGTACTTC. The V gene is TRBV7-9, the J gene TRBJ2-7, with 7 bases identical to TRBD1. CDR3 length: 13 amino acids. Germline V gene data show CDR1 as SEHNR and CDR2 as FQNEAQ (reference sequence). Trimming removed 5 bases from V and 5 bases from J; junction bases left unmatched: 6.

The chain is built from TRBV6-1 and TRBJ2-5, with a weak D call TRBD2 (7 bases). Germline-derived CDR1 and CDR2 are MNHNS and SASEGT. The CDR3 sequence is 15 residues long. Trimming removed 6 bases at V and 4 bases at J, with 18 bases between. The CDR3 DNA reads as TGTGCCAGCAGCACAAGGGGGGGGGCGAGAGAGACCCAGTACTTC. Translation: CASSTRGGARETQYF.

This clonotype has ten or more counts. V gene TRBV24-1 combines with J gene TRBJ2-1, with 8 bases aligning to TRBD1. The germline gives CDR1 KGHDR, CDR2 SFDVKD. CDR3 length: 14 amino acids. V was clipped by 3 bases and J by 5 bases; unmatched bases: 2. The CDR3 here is CATSDPTGDNEQFF. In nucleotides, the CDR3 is TGTGCCACCAGTGATCCGACAGGGGACAATGAGCAGTTCTTC.

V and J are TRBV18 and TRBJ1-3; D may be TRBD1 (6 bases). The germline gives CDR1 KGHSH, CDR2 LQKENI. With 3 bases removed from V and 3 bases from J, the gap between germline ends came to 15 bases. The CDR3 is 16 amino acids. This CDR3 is CASSPTGGFRGNTIYF. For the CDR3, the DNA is TGTGCCAGCTCACCCACCGGGGGCTTCCGTGGAAACACCATATATTTT.

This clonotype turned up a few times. In DNA form, the CDR3 reads TGTGCCAGCAGTTCTCATACCGGCGGTGGACGGGAAAAACTGTTTTTT. This encodes CASSSHTGGGREKLFF. The V and J genes are TRBV28 and TRBJ1-4; D remains ambiguous. The CDR3 sequence is 16 residues long. CDR1 MDHEN and CDR2 SYDVKM come from the germline V gene. The V gene lost 4 bases and the J gene lost 8 bases, with 20 bases spanning the gap.

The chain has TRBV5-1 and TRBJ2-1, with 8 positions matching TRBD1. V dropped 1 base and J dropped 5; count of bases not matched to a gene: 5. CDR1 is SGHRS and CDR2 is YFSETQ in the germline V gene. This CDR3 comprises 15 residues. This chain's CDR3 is CASSLSPGGNNEQFF. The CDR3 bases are TGCGCCAGCAGCTTGTCGCCAGGGGGCAACAATGAGCAGTTCTTC.